These 20 T cell receptor beta chains share one sample of origin, sequenced in a study of shared T cell receptors in the human thymus. Repertoires were generated with immunoSEQ multiplex PCR, while TCRdb's copy carries only in-frame clones and drops some. Of hundreds of thousands of clones in the sample, approximately 87% were seen once. The sample was also linked to a second study, of human thymus T cells.

The sequencing input was thymocytes. These receptors were obtained from a boy in the first two years of life with a congenital heart defect.

This chain joins TRBV5-5 and TRBJ2-2, with a possible D match to TRBD2 (7 bases). Germline CDR1 is SGHKS and CDR2 is YYEKEE (reference sequence). V was trimmed by 2 bases and J by 3 bases, leaving 11 bases between them. The CDR3 is 15 residues long. This CDR3 is CASSFGGHYTGELFF. The CDR3, as DNA: TGTGCCAGCAGCTTCGGGGGGCATTACACCGGGGAGCTGTTTTTT.

V and J are TRBV27 and TRBJ2-1, with TRBD2 identical over 11 bases. Germline V gene data show CDR1 as MNHEY and CDR2 as SMNVEV (reference sequence). After removal of 6 bases from V and 5 bases from J, the junction contained 6 bases not matched to a gene. CDR3 size: 15 residues. The CDR3 region has the DNA TGTGCCAGCAGCACAACTAGCGGGAGCCACAATGAGCAGTTCTTC. Amino acids: CASSTTSGSHNEQFF.

The genes are TRBV28 and TRBJ2-3, with 14 bases that match TRBD2. Germline CDR1 is MDHEN and CDR2 is SYDVKM. This CDR3 spans 15 amino acids. With V trimmed by 2 bases and J by 10 bases, 5 bases remained unmatched. The CDR3 protein is CASSLTGTSGSAQYF. Here the CDR3 DNA reads TGTGCCAGCAGTTTAACAGGGACTAGCGGGAGTGCGCAGTATTTT.

This chain connects TRBV10-3 to TRBJ2-3; TRBD2 might be the D (5 bases). Germline V CDR1 and CDR2: ENHRY, SYGVKD. The V gene lost 2 bases and the J gene lost 2 bases, with 20 bases spanning the gap. The CDR3 is 18 amino acids. The CDR3 nucleotides are TGTGCCATCAGTGAGAATTGGGAGAGGACCCGATTCACAGATACGCAGTATTTT. This translates into CAISENWERTRFTDTQYF.

V is TRBV28 and J is TRBJ2-2; 7 positions agree with TRBD2. The V segment lost 4 bases and the J segment 2 bases; nucleotides outside the gene matches: 4. This CDR3 contains 15 residues. Germline V gene lookup returns CDR1 MDHEN and CDR2 SYDVKM. The CDR3 DNA sequence: TGTGCCAGCAGTTCGTCTAGCGGCAACACCGGGGAGCTGTTTTTT. Amino acid sequence: CASSSSSGNTGELFF. The variable domain in full, with the rest retrieved from reference TRBV28 and TRBJ2-2, is DVKVTQSSRYLVKRTGEKVFLECVQDMDHENMFWYRQDPGLGLRLIYFSYDVKMKEKGDIPEGYSVSREKKERFSLILESASTNQTSMYLCASSSSSGNTGELFFGEGSRLTVL.

The chain is built from TRBV6-6 and TRBJ2-5; 8 nucleotides match TRBD2. Losses at the gene ends were 6 bases for V and 1 base for J; bases not matched to a gene: 4. CDR1 MNHNY and CDR2 SVGAGI come from the germline V gene (reference sequence). The CDR3 has 14 amino acids. DNA for the CDR3: TGTGCCAGCAGGTGGACTAGCAGCCAAGAGACCCAGTACTTC. Translating it yields CASRWTSSQETQYF.

V and J are TRBV6-5 and TRBJ2-7, with TRBD1 identical over 7 bases. V lost 0 bases and J lost 2; bases outside the gene matches: 7. The CDR3 contains 16 residues. Germline loops: CDR1 MNHEY, CDR2 SVGAGI. The DNA of the CDR3 is TGTGCCAGCAGTTACTCGTCCGGGACAGTAGCCTACGAGCAGTACTTC. Its translation: CASSYSSGTVAYEQYF.

The V call is TRBV6-5, the J call TRBJ1-5, with a tentative D call TRBD1 (6 bases). Germline V lookup: CDR1 MNHEY, CDR2 SVGAGI. Trimming pared 5 bases from V and 4 bases from J, leaving 15 bases between. The CDR3 runs to 15 residues. CDR3 sequence reads: CASSPRDTENQPQHF. The CDR3, as DNA: TGTGCCAGCAGTCCACGGGACACAGAGAATCAGCCCCAGCATTTT.

The chain carries TRBV5-6 and TRBJ2-5; D gene ambiguous. V lost 5 bases and J 0 bases, leaving 11 bases between the germline ends. Per the germline V gene, CDR1 is SGHDT and CDR2 is YYEEEE. CDR3 length: 14 amino acids. The CDR3 DNA is TGTGCCAGCAGACCTGGCGGAGACCAAGAGACCCAGTACTTC. Translated, it gives CASRPGGDQETQYF.

The gene calls are TRBV5-1 and TRBJ1-1; TRBD1 is a possible D gene (5 bases). The CDR3 has 14 residues. The V gene's germline CDR1 is SGHRS and CDR2 YFSETQ. The V and J ends lost 4 bases and 0 bases respectively, with 10 bases between them. The CDR3 DNA follows: TGCGCCAGCAGCAAGGACACCATGAACACTGAAGCTTTCTTT. Encoded protein: CASSKDTMNTEAFF.

This chain joins TRBV14 and TRBJ2-7, with TRBD2 identical over 10 bases. Trimming cost V 2 bases and J 0 bases; bases outside gene matches: 4. In germline, CDR1 is SGHDN, CDR2 FVKESK. This CDR3 has 16 amino acids. This chain's CDR3 is CASSQRLAGASYEQYF. CDR3 bases: TGTGCCAGCAGCCAAAGACTAGCGGGCGCCTCCTACGAGCAGTACTTC.

The CDR3 region is CASKKTDRITEISGANVLTF. The CDR3 nucleotides are TGTGCCAGCAAAAAGACGGACAGGATAACCGAAATTTCTGGGGCCAACGTCCTGACTTTC. The rearrangement joins TRBV7-8 to TRBJ2-6; 7 positions match TRBD1. There are 20 residues in the CDR3. Germline lookup yields CDR1 SGHVS and CDR2 FQNEAQ. J gave up 1 base and V 7 bases, and 19 bases lay outside the gene matches. The variable domain in full, completed from reference TRBV7-8 and TRBJ2-6, reads GAGVSQSPRYKVAKRGQDVALRCDPISGHVSLFWYQQALGQGPEFLTYFQNEAQLDKSGLPSDRFFAERPEGSVSTLKIQRTQQEDSAVYLCASKKTDRITEISGANVLTFGAGSRLTVL.

J is TRBJ2-7 and V is TRBV15; the match to TRBD2 covers 8 bases. This CDR3 is 18 amino acids long. Germline CDR1 LNHNV, CDR2 YYDKDF (reference sequence). The trim removed 1 base at V and 4 bases at J, leaving 15 bases unmatched. In DNA form, the CDR3 reads TGTGCCACCAGCAGAGTGGTGTTGGGCGGGAGGACGGCGTACGAGCAGTACTTC. It is translated as CATSRVVLGGRTAYEQYF. Looking up the rest from reference TRBV15 and TRBJ2-7 gives the full variable domain: DAMVIQNPRYQVTQFGKPVTLSCSQTLNHNVMYWYQQKSSQAPKLLFHYYDKDFNNEADTPDNFQSRRPNTSFCFLDIRSPGLGDTAMYLCATSRVVLGGRTAYEQYFGPGTRLTVT.

The chain links TRBV28 to TRBJ2-7; 10 bases match TRBD1. The CDR3 sequence is 18 residues long. Germline V gene lookup returns CDR1 MDHEN and CDR2 SYDVKM. V was pared by 5 bases and J by 1 base, with 14 bases of the junction left unmatched. CDR3 protein: CASSIKTGGRRTSYEQYF. The CDR3 nucleotides are TGTGCCAGCAGTATAAAGACAGGGGGCCGAAGAACATCCTACGAGCAGTACTTC.

This rearrangement joins TRBV7-2 to TRBJ1-5; D is undetermined. Germline-derived CDR1 and CDR2 are SGHTA and FQGNSA. The CDR3 loop spans 14 amino acids. V shed 5 bases and J shed 4 bases, with 12 bases lying between them. CDR3 nucleotides: TGTGCCAGCAGCCACCGGGAGACTAATCAGCCCCAGCATTTT. It translates to CASSHRETNQPQHF. Using reference TRBV7-2 and TRBJ1-5 for the parts outside the CDR3, the full variable domain is GAGVSQSPSNKVTEKGKDVELRCDPISGHTALYWYRQSLGQGLEFLIYFQGNSAPDKSGLPSDRFSAERTGGSVSTLTIQRTQQEDSAVYLCASSHRETNQPQHFGDGTRLSIL.

V usage is TRBV15 and J usage is TRBJ2-5, with TRBD2 matching 8 bases. Germline-derived CDR1 and CDR2 are LNHNV and YYDKDF (reference sequence). Unmatched junction bases numbered 12, after V lost 5 bases and J lost 1 base. The CDR3 is 17 amino acids. CDR3 DNA: TGTGCCACCAGCGGTGGAGTGGGGACTAGGGCCCAAGAGACCCAGTACTTC. Encoded protein: CATSGGVGTRAQETQYF. The full variable domain, completed using reference TRBV15 and TRBJ2-5, is DAMVIQNPRYQVTQFGKPVTLSCSQTLNHNVMYWYQQKSSQAPKLLFHYYDKDFNNEADTPDNFQSRRPNTSFCFLDIRSPGLGDTAMYLCATSGGVGTRAQETQYFGPGTRLLVL.

The V call is TRBV29-1, the J call TRBJ1-2; D is uncertain. V lost 4 bases, J lost 7 bases, and 13 bases lay in between. Germline CDR1 reads SQVTM; CDR2 reads ANQGSEA. The CDR3 loop spans 12 amino acids. The CDR3 bases are TGCAGCGTTGCCGGGAGGGAGGGTGGCTACACCTTC. Translating gives CSVAGREGGYTF.

The genes are TRBV7-2 and TRBJ1-5; 7 positions match TRBD1. J was trimmed by 5 bases and V by 5 bases; bases with no gene match: 6. Germline V CDR1 and CDR2: SGHTA, FQGNSA. The CDR3 is 14 residues long. This CDR3 is CASSPRQGDQPQHF. The CDR3 bases are TGTGCCAGCAGCCCGAGACAGGGCGATCAGCCCCAGCATTTT.

The V gene is TRBV14, the J gene TRBJ2-7; 7 bases match TRBD1. Losses at the gene ends were 2 bases for V and 3 bases for J; bases not matched to a gene: 10. Germline assignment: CDR1 SGHDN and CDR2 FVKESK. The length of the CDR3 is 16 residues. The DNA of the CDR3 is TGTGCCAGCAGCCAAAGGTACTGGCAGGGGGACTACGAGCAGTACTTC. It specifies CASSQRYWQGDYEQYF.

This sequence joins TRBV12-5 and TRBJ1-1; D is undetermined. The V gene lost 4 bases and the J gene lost 0 bases, with 3 bases spanning the gap. Germline CDR1 reads LGHNT; CDR2 reads FRNRAP. The CDR3 extends over 12 amino acids. CDR3 in amino acids: CASGYMNTEAFF. The CDR3 region has the DNA TGTGCTAGTGGTTATATGAACACTGAAGCTTTCTTT.